A selection of T cell receptor beta chains follows, all from one sample in a study of regulatory T cells in long-lasting Graves disease. Each CDR3 protein is one row after TCRdb ran MiXCR on the multiplex PCR reads. In the table there are 400,000 to 450,000 distinct CDR3 sequences, 14% to 15% of which are singletons. The same data also contributed to another study, on T cells in Graves' hyperthyroidism and ophthalmopathy.

Sequences were derived from peripheral blood mononuclear cells (PBMCs), sampled at new diagnosis, from a patient treated with antithyroid drugs. These receptors all stem from a woman aged 25 to 45 with Graves disease. CDR3s include the opening cysteine and the closing phenylalanine or tryptophan. The order of the fields is CDR3 DNA, CDR3 protein, V gene, J gene, D gene, clone size. D genes are given only for firm matches. The listing skips clone size in some rows; elsewhere it reads once, few, many or a size class.

cdr3_nt: TGCAGCGTCACCGGACAGCCCGTAAAGAACTCCTACGAGCAGTACTTC; cdr3_aa: CSVTGQPVKNSYEQYF; v_call: TRBV29-1; j_call: TRBJ2-7; d_call: .; clone_size: few
cdr3_nt: TGTGCCAGCAGTGAACCAGCGGGAGTCGGTACGGGCAATGAGCAGTTCTTC; cdr3_aa: CASSEPAGVGTGNEQFF; v_call: TRBV25-1; j_call: TRBJ2-1; d_call: TRBD2; clone_size: .
cdr3_nt: TGTGCCAGCAGCGCGCGGACTAGCGGGACAAGCACAGATACGCAGTATTTT; cdr3_aa: CASSARTSGTSTDTQYF; v_call: TRBV7-9; j_call: TRBJ2-3; d_call: TRBD2; clone_size: many
cdr3_nt: TGTGCCAGCAGTGATAGACAGAGAAGGGCGAACACTGAAGCTTTCTTT; cdr3_aa: CASSDRQRRANTEAFF; v_call: TRBV2; j_call: TRBJ1-1; d_call: .; clone_size: many
cdr3_nt: TGTGCCAGCACCGCACCAGGGAGCCAAGAGACCCAGTACTTC; cdr3_aa: CASTAPGSQETQYF; v_call: TRBV6-1; j_call: TRBJ2-5; d_call: .; clone_size: .
cdr3_nt: TGTGCCAGCAGTTCCTCGGGACAGTCCTATGGCTACACCTTC; cdr3_aa: CASSSSGQSYGYTF; v_call: TRBV5-4; j_call: TRBJ1-2; d_call: TRBD1; clone_size: few
cdr3_nt: TGTGCCACCAGCAAGGAGGGTTTCGGGGCCAACGTCCTGACTTTC; cdr3_aa: CATSKEGFGANVLTF; v_call: TRBV15; j_call: TRBJ2-6; d_call: .; clone_size: .
cdr3_nt: TGTGCCAGCAGAACCCCTCAAAGGGACTCGGAAGCTTTCTTT; cdr3_aa: CASRTPQRDSEAFF; v_call: TRBV6-1; j_call: TRBJ1-1; d_call: .; clone_size: few
cdr3_nt: TGCGCCAGCAGCCAAGGATTAGCGGGAGGGCCTTTTTACGAGCAGTACTTC; cdr3_aa: CASSQGLAGGPFYEQYF; v_call: TRBV4-1; j_call: TRBJ2-7; d_call: TRBD2; clone_size: .
cdr3_nt: TGTGCCAGCAGTTTAGGGACAGGGAGTGCTGGAAACACCATATATTTT; cdr3_aa: CASSLGTGSAGNTIYF; v_call: TRBV12-3/TRBV12-4; j_call: TRBJ1-3; d_call: TRBD1; clone_size: .
cdr3_nt: TGTGCCAGCAGTTACGGGGACCGGGATATTAGTAAAGCTTTCTTT; cdr3_aa: CASSYGDRDISKAFF; v_call: TRBV6-2/TRBV6-3; j_call: TRBJ1-1; d_call: .; clone_size: .
cdr3_nt: TGTGCCAGCAGCTTTCTCCAGACGGGAGTCACAGATACGCAGTATTTT; cdr3_aa: CASSFLQTGVTDTQYF; v_call: TRBV7-8; j_call: TRBJ2-3; d_call: .; clone_size: many
cdr3_nt: TGTGCCAGCAGTTACGTTAGGCCTAGCGGGAGGGTTTTGGTGTGGGAGACCCAGTACTTC; cdr3_aa: CASSYVRPSGRVLVWETQYF; v_call: TRBV6-2/TRBV6-3; j_call: TRBJ2-5; d_call: TRBD2; clone_size: .
cdr3_nt: TGTGCCAGCAGCCTACCGGGACAGCCGACTGAAGCTTTCTTT; cdr3_aa: CASSLPGQPTEAFF; v_call: TRBV5-4; j_call: TRBJ1-1; d_call: TRBD1; clone_size: .
cdr3_nt: TGTGCCAGCAAGAGGGAGGACGACACCGGGGAGCTGTTTTTT; cdr3_aa: CASKREDDTGELFF; v_call: TRBV2; j_call: TRBJ2-2; d_call: .; clone_size: many
cdr3_nt: TGTGCCAGCAGCCATCCGGCGGGAGTACGTGGAGAGCAGTACTTC; cdr3_aa: CASSHPAGVRGEQYF; v_call: TRBV13; j_call: TRBJ2-7; d_call: TRBD2; clone_size: many
cdr3_nt: TGTGCCAGCAGCTTAGCGACAGGTGCCGCTGAAGCTTTCTTT; cdr3_aa: CASSLATGAAEAFF; v_call: TRBV7-3; j_call: TRBJ1-1; d_call: .; clone_size: .
cdr3_nt: TGTGCCTGGAGCGGGATGGGCACAGATACGCAGTATTTT; cdr3_aa: CAWSGMGTDTQYF; v_call: TRBV30; j_call: TRBJ2-3; d_call: .; clone_size: many
cdr3_nt: TGTGCCAGCAAACGCAAGGGAGGGACTAGCGTACCTATGGGCTCCTACAATGAGCAGTTCTTC; cdr3_aa: CASKRKGGTSVPMGSYNEQFF; v_call: TRBV6-1; j_call: TRBJ2-1; d_call: TRBD2; clone_size: few
cdr3_nt: TGTGCCAGTCACCGGGGGTCGGTTTACAATGAGCAGTTCTTC; cdr3_aa: CASHRGSVYNEQFF; v_call: TRBV19; j_call: TRBJ2-1; d_call: .; clone_size: .
cdr3_nt: TGTGCCAGCAGCGCCACCTACCGCACCTATAGGTTATTGAGGCACAATGAGCAGTTCTTC; cdr3_aa: CASSATYRTYRLLRHNEQFF; v_call: TRBV11-3; j_call: TRBJ2-1; d_call: .; clone_size: few
cdr3_nt: TGTGCCAGCAGCTTGAGTGGGAGTGGGGCAGATACGCAGTATTTT; cdr3_aa: CASSLSGSGADTQYF; v_call: TRBV5-8; j_call: TRBJ2-3; d_call: .; clone_size: .
cdr3_nt: TGTGCCAGCAGTTACTCTGTAATGACCTATGGCTACACCTTC; cdr3_aa: CASSYSVMTYGYTF; v_call: TRBV6-2/TRBV6-3; j_call: TRBJ1-2; d_call: .; clone_size: few